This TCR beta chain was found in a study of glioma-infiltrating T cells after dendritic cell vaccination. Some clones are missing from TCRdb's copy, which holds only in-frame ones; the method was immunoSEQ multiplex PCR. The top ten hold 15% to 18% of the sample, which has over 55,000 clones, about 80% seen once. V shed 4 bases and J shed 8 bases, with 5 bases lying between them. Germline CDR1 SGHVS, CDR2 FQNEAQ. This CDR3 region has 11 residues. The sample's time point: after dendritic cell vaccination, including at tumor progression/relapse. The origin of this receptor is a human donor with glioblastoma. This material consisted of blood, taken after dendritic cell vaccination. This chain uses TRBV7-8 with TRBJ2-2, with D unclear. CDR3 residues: CASSYLGELFF. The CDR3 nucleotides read TGTGCCAGCAGCTACCTAGGGGAGCTGTTTTTT.